This paragraph reports one T cell receptor beta chain. The data originate from a study of T cell responses to AZD1222 COVID-19 vaccine. The trim removed 7 bases at V and 5 bases at J, leaving 8 bases unmatched. CDR1 LNHDA and CDR2 SQIVND come from the germline V gene (reference sequence). CDR3 size: 15 residues. Profiling relied on immunoSEQ multiplex PCR, and the TCRdb table lists in-frame clones only, not all of them. The table includes 130,000 or so clones, approximately 92% detected once. This clonotype was sampled from an adult who received the AZD1222 COVID-19 vaccine. V is TRBV19 and J is TRBJ2-5; TRBD2 matches 12 bases. This specimen consisted of peripheral blood, obtained 28 days after the second AZD1222 dose. CDR3 loop: CASKASGRAQETQYF. In DNA, the CDR3 is TGTGCCAGTAAGGCTAGCGGGAGGGCCCAGGAGACCCAGTACTTC.